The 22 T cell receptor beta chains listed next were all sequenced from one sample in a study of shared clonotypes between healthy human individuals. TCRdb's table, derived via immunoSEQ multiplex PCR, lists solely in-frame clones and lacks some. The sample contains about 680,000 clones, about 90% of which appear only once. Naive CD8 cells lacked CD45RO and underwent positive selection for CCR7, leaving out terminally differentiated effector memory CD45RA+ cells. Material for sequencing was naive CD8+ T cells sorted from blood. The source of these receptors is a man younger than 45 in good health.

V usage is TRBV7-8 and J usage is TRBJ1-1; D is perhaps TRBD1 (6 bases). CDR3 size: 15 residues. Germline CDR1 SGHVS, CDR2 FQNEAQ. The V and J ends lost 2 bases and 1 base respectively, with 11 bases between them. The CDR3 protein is CASSLFTGKNTEAFF. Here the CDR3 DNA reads TGTGCCAGCAGCTTATTTACAGGGAAGAACACTGAAGCTTTCTTT.

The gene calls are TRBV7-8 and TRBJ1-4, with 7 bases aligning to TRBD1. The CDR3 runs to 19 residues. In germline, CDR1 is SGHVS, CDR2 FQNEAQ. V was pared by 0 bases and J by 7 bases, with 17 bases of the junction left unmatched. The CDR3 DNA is TGTGCCAGCAGCTTAGCGGGAGTTCAGACAGGGAAATCTCCTGAAAAACTGTTTTTT. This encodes CASSLAGVQTGKSPEKLFF.

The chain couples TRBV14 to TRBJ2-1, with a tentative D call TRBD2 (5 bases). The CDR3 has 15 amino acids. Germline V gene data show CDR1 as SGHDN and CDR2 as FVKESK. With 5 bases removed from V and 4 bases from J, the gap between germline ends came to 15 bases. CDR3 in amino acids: CASSSRVAMYNEQFF. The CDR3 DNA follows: TGTGCCAGCAGCTCCCGGGTAGCGATGTACAATGAGCAGTTCTTC.

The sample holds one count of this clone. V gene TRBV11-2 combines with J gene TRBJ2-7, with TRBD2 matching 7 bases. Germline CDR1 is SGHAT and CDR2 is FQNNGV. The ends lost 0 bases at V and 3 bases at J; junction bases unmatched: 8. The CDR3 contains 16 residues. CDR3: CASSLDVGGEVYEQYF. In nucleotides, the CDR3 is TGTGCCAGCAGCTTAGATGTGGGAGGGGAGGTCTACGAGCAGTACTTC.

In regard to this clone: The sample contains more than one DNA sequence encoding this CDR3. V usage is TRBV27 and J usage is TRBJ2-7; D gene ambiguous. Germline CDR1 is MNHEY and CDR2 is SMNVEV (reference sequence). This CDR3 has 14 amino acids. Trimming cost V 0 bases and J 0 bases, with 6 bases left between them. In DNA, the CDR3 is TGTGCCAGCAGTTTATCCCGGAGCTCCTACGAGCAGTACTTC. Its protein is CASSLSRSSYEQYF.

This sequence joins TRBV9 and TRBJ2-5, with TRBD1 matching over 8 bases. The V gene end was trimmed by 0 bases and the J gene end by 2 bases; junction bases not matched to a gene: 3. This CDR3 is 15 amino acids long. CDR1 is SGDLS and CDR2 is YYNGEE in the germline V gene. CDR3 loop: CASSVGGTGQETQYF. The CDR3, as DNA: TGTGCCAGCAGCGTAGGTGGGACAGGACAAGAGACCCAGTACTTC.

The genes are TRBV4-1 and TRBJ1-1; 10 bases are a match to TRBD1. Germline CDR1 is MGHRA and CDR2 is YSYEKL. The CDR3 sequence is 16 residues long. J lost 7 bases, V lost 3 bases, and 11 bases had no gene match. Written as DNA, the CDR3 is TGCGCCAGCAGCCACCTACTAGGACAGGGGGAAATTGAAGCTTTCTTT. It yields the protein CASSHLLGQGEIEAFF.

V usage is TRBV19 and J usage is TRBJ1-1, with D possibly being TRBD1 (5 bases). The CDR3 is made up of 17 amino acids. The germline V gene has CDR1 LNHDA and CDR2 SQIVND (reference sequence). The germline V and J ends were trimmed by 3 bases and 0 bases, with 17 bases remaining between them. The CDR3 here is CASSIASLGEMNTEAFF. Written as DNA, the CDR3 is TGTGCCAGTAGTATTGCCAGCCTAGGGGAGATGAACACTGAAGCTTTCTTT.

The CDR3 DNA sequence: TGTGCCAGCAGTCCCTGGACTAGCGGGAGCCGTATTGATACGCAGTATTTT. Encoded protein: CASSPWTSGSRIDTQYF. The chain employs TRBV27 and TRBJ2-3, with TRBD2 matching over 13 bases. The J segment lost 6 bases and the V segment lost 5 bases, leaving 11 bases of the junction unmatched. There are 17 residues in the CDR3. Germline-derived CDR1 and CDR2 are MNHEY and SMNVEV (reference sequence).

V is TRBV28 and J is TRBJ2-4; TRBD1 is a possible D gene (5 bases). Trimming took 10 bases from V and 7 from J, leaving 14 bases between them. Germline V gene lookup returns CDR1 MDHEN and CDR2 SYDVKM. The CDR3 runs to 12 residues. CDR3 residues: CATMGRRNIQYF. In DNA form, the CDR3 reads TGTGCCACCATGGGGCGTAGGAACATTCAGTACTTC.

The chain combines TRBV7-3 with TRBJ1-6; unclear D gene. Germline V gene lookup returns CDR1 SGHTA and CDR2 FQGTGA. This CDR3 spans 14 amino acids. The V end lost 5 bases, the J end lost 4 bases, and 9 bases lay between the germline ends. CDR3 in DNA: TGTGCCAGCAGCCCATCGGGGTATAATTCACCCCTCCACTTT. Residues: CASSPSGYNSPLHF.

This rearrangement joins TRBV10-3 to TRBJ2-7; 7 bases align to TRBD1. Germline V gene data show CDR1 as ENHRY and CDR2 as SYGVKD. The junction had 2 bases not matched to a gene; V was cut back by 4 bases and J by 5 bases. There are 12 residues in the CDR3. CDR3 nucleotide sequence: TGTGCCATCAGTGGTACAGGGGACGAGCAGTACTTC. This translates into CAISGTGDEQYF.

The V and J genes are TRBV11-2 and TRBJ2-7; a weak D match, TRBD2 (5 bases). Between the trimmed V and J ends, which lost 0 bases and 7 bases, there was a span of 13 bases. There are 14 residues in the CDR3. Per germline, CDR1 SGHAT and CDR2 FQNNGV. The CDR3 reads CASSLETVAWEQYF. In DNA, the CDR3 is TGTGCCAGCAGCTTAGAAACGGTAGCGTGGGAGCAGTACTTC.

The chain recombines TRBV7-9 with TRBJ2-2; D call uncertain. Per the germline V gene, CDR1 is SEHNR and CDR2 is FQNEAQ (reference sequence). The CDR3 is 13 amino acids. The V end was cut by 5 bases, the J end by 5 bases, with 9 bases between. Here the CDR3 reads CASSPSATGELFF. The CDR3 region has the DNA TGTGCCAGCAGCCCCAGTGCGACCGGGGAGCTGTTTTTT. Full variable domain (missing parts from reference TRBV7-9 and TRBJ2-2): DTGVSQNPRHKITKRGQNVTFRCDPISEHNRLYWYRQTLGQGPEFLTYFQNEAQLEKSRLLSDRFSAERPKGSFSTLEIQRTEQGDSAMYLCASSPSATGELFFGEGSRLTVL.

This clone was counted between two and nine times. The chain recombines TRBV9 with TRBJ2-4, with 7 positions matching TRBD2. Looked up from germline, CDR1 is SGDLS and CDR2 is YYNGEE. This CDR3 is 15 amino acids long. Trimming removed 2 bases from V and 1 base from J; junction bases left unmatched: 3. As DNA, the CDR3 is TGTGCCAGCAGCGTCGGGGGGTTTGCCAAAAACATTCAGTACTTC. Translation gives CASSVGGFAKNIQYF.

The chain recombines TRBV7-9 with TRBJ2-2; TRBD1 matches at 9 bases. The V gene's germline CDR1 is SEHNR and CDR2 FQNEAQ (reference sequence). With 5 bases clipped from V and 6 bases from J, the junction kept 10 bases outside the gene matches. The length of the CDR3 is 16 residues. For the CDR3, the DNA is TGTGCCAGCAGCCCGTGGGACAGGGAATTTCCCGGGGAGCTGTTTTTT. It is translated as CASSPWDREFPGELFF.

In nucleotides, the CDR3 is TGTGCTAGTGCCTCCTACAATGAGCAGTTCTTC. Its protein is CASASYNEQFF. The chain carries TRBV12-5 and TRBJ2-1; D gene uncertain. Trimming left V 7 bases short and J 0 bases short, with 1 base between. CDR1 is LGHNT, CDR2 FRNRAP, per germline. There are 11 residues in the CDR3. Variable domain in full (rest from reference TRBV12-5 and TRBJ2-1): DARVTQTPRHKVTEMGQEVTMRCQPILGHNTVFWYRQTMMQGLELLAYFRNRAPLDDSGMPKDRFSAEMPDATLATLKIQPSEPRDSAVYFCASASYNEQFFGPGTRLTVL.

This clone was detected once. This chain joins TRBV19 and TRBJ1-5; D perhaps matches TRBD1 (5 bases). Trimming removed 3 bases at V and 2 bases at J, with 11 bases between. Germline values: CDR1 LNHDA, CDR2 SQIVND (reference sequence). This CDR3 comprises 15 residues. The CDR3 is CASSIWGRGNQPQHF. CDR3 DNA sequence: TGTGCCAGTAGTATCTGGGGGAGGGGCAATCAGCCCCAGCATTTT. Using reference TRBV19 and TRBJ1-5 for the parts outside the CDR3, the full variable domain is DGGITQSPKYLFRKEGQNVTLSCEQNLNHDAMYWYRQDPGQGLRLIYYSQIVNDFQKGDIAEGYSVSREKKESFPLTVTSAQKNPTAFYLCASSIWGRGNQPQHFGDGTRLSIL.

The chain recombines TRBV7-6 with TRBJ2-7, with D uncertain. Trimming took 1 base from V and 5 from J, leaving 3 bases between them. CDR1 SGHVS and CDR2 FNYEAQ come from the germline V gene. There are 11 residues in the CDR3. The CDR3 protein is CASSLGNEQYF. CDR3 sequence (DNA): TGTGCCAGCAGCTTAGGCAACGAGCAGTACTTC.

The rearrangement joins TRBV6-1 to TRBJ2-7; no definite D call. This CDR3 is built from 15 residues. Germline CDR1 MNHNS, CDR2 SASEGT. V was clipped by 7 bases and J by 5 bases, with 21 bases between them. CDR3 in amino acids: CASTPRLLEFHEQYF. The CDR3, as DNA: TGTGCCAGCACCCCTAGGCTGTTGGAGTTCCACGAGCAGTACTTC.

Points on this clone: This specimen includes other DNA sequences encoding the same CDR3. CDR3: CASSRGLAGDTQYF. The CDR3 DNA reads TGTGCCAGCAGCCGAGGACTAGCGGGAGATACGCAGTATTTT. The rearrangement links TRBV27 to TRBJ2-3; TRBD2 agrees at 11 bases. From germline, CDR1 is MNHEY and CDR2 SMNVEV (reference sequence). The V gene end was trimmed by 6 bases and the J gene end by 5 bases; junction bases not matched to a gene: 4. The CDR3 spans 14 residues.

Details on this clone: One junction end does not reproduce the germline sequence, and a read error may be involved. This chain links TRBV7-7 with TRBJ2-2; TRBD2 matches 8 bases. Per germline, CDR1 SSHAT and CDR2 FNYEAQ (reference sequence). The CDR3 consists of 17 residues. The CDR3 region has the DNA TGTGCTAGCAGCTTATTAGCGGGGACCCCGGGGACCGGGGAGCTGTTTTTT. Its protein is CASSLLAGTPGTGELFF.